The rows below give T cell receptor beta chains drawn from one sample of a study of CD4 and CD8 cells across lung adenocarcinoma regions. MiXCR, run by TCRdb on the PCR reads, gives a single entry per CDR3 protein. The sample has just over 20,000 distinct CDR3 sequences, about 53% seen once. Source material: CD8+ T cells from the center of a lung tumor. All receptors come from a female donor with lung adenocarcinoma. The CD4 and CD8 labels of this study may be unreliable. The CDR3 runs from the conserved cysteine through the conserved F or W. D genes are given only for firm matches. Rows give clone size only sometimes, using once, few, many, or a class for an expanded clone.

V,J,size,D,CDR3,DNA
TRBV6-1,TRBJ2-5,few,NA,CASSNQDQETQYF,TGTGCCAGCAGTAACCAGGATCAAGAGACCCAGTACTTC
TRBV28,TRBJ2-3,NA,NA,CGGSLSDTQYF,TGTGGCGGCAGTTTGTCAGATACGCAGTATTTT
TRBV20-1,TRBJ2-2,NA,NA,CSARDPSEPLDTGELFF,TGCAGTGCTAGAGACCCCTCGGAACCCCTCGACACCGGGGAGCTGTTTTTT
TRBV6-5,TRBJ2-7,NA,NA,CASSYRGPLGEQYF,TGTGCCAGCAGTTACCGGGGACCCCTTGGCGAGCAGTACTTC
TRBV28,TRBJ2-7,medium-sized,TRBD1,CASRTGEYEQYF,TGTGCCAGCAGGACAGGGGAATACGAGCAGTACTTC
TRBV10-3,TRBJ2-4,NA,NA,CATKVARDQNIQYF,TGTGCGACCAAGGTGGCCCGTGACCAAAACATTCAGTACTTC
TRBV27,TRBJ2-7,many,NA,CASSMLTGRWYEQYF,TGTGCCAGCAGTATGTTAACAGGTCGGTGGTACGAGCAGTACTTC
TRBV6-1,TRBJ2-3,NA,NA,CASIWSSGANTQYF,TGTGCCAGCATATGGTCTTCAGGGGCAAACACTCAGTATTTT
TRBV6-1,TRBJ2-4,NA,TRBD2,CASRGGWAKNMQYF,TGTGCCAGCAGGGGGGGGTGGGCCAAAAACATGCAGTACTTC
TRBV6-4,TRBJ2-3,NA,TRBD2,CASRDSDERGATDTDTQYF,TGTGCCAGCAGGGACTCCGACGAGCGGGGGGCCACTGACACAGATACCCAGTATTTC
TRBV6-1,TRBJ2-5,NA,NA,CACRRIGGGDQNTQYF,TGTGCCTGCAGGCGTATCGGGGGCGGTGACCAAAACACCCAGTACTTC
TRBV14,TRBJ2-1,NA,NA,CASSRTMGSYNEQFF,TGTGCCAGCAGCCGAACCATGGGGTCCTACAATGAGCAGTTCTTC
TRBV6-1,TRBJ2-4,NA,NA,CASSEREVVKNIQYF,TGTGCCAGCAGTGAAAGAGAGGTAGTCAAAAACATTCAGTACTTC
TRBV27,TRBJ2-4,NA,NA,CASSTGLRGKNTQYF,TGTGCCAGCAGCACGGGGCTGAGAGGCAAAAACACGCAGTACTTT